These 6 T cell receptor beta chains originate from one sample sequenced in a study of CD8+ T cells in alopecia areata. Treatment reported: oral pan-JAK inhibitor, 5-10 mg twice daily. Extraction and reverse transcription of RNA yielded cDNA as the sequencing template. Repertoires were generated with immunoSEQ multiplex PCR, while TCRdb's copy carries only in-frame clones and drops some. The data contain approximately 190,000 clones, over 45% of them singletons. The material was CD4+ T cells sorted from blood, obtained at week 24, from a patient treated with tofacitinib. The receptor set was obtained from a human donor with alopecia areata.

The chain has TRBV6-6 and TRBJ2-1; 10 nucleotides match TRBD2. V lost 2 bases and J lost 2; bases outside the gene matches: 3. Germline assignment: CDR1 MNHNY and CDR2 SVGAGI (reference sequence). CDR3 length: 16 residues. This CDR3 is CASSYKRGGPYNEQFF. CDR3 nucleotide sequence: TGTGCCAGCAGTTACAAGCGGGGGGGGCCCTACAATGAGCAGTTCTTC.

This chain joins TRBV18 and TRBJ2-1; 7 positions agree with TRBD2. The CDR3 covers 14 residues. J lost 0 bases, V lost 8 bases, and 4 bases had no gene match. The germline CDR1 and CDR2 sequences are KGHSH and LQKENI. CDR3 coding DNA: TGTGCCAGCGGTGGCGGGAGCTCCTACAATGAGCAGTTCTTC. Amino acid sequence: CASGGGSSYNEQFF. The whole variable domain, filled in from reference TRBV18 and TRBJ2-1, reads NAGVMQNPRHLVRRRGQEARLRCSPMKGHSHVYWYRQLPEEGLKFMVYLQKENIIDESGMPKERFSAEFPKEGPSILRIQQVVRGDSAAYFCASGGGSSYNEQFFGPGTRLTVL.

The chain uses TRBV6-6 and TRBJ1-5; maybe TRBD1 (5 bases). The CDR3 runs 15 residues. Per germline, CDR1 MNHNY and CDR2 SVGAGI (reference sequence). Trimming took 8 bases from V and 1 from J, leaving 15 bases between them. This chain's CDR3 is CASGRGRGSNQPQHF. DNA of the CDR3: TGTGCCAGCGGACGAGGGAGGGGAAGCAATCAGCCCCAGCATTTT.

This clone was detected only a few times. Distinct nucleotide sequences in the sample also encode this CDR3. J is TRBJ2-7 and V is TRBV7-2, with D unresolved. Germline values: CDR1 SGHTA, CDR2 FQGNSA. This CDR3 contains 11 residues. V lost 2 bases and J lost 4, with 3 bases in between. The CDR3 loop reads CASSLQYEQYF. CDR3 in DNA: TGTGCCAGCAGCTTACAATACGAGCAGTACTTC. Drawing the rest from reference TRBV7-2 and TRBJ2-7, the complete variable domain is GAGVSQSPSNKVTEKGKDVELRCDPISGHTALYWYRQSLGQGLEFLIYFQGNSAPDKSGLPSDRFSAERTGGSVSTLTIQRTQQEDSAVYLCASSLQYEQYFGPGTRLTVT.

This clone was recorded a few times. This chain uses TRBV2 with TRBJ2-7; 7 bases line up with TRBD1. Trimming cost V 6 bases and J 9 bases; bases outside gene matches: 5. CDR1 and CDR2 from the germline V gene are SNHLY and FYNNEI. The CDR3 totals 11 residues. The CDR3 is CASRGGAGQYF. In nucleotides, the CDR3 is TGTGCCAGCAGAGGGGGCGCTGGGCAGTACTTC.

Many counts were recorded for this clone. V and J are TRBV6-6 and TRBJ2-2; the D is unclear. V dropped 6 bases and J dropped 7 bases, with 9 bases sitting between them. The CDR3 is 12 amino acids. Looked up from germline, CDR1 is MNHNY and CDR2 is SVGAGI (reference sequence). In DNA form, the CDR3 reads TGTGCCAGCAGGGGTAACGGCGGGGAGCTGTTTTTT. This gives the protein CASRGNGGELFF.